This is a list of T cell receptor beta chains from one sample in a study of T cells in Graves' hyperthyroidism and ophthalmopathy. TCRdb re-called the multiplex PCR reads with MiXCR, one entry per CDR3 protein. The sample includes more than 500,000 distinct CDR3 sequences, approximately 16% seen only once; the top ten take about 29%. The sample consisted of blood. These receptors were taken from a woman younger than 45 with Graves' ophthalmopathy. Both conserved end residues are part of each CDR3. D genes are given only for firm matches. Part of the rows lack a size; the others show once, few, many or a class for expanded clones.

d_call,v_call,clone_size,j_call,cdr3_aa,cdr3_nt
-,TRBV4-1,-,TRBJ2-1,CASSQSSGRSSYNEQFF,TGCGCCAGCAGCCAATCTTCTGGGCGAAGCTCCTACAATGAGCAGTTCTTC
-,TRBV7-9,-,TRBJ1-2,CASSLPRERDPANYGYTF,TGTGCCAGCAGCTTGCCCCGGGAAAGGGACCCTGCTAACTATGGCTACACCTTC
-,TRBV24-1,few,TRBJ1-2,CATSGSSYGYTF,TGTGCCACCAGCGGGTCCTCCTATGGCTACACCTTC
TRBD1,TRBV11-1,-,TRBJ2-1,CASSNRDSVDEQFF,TGTGCCAGCAGCAACCGGGACAGTGTTGATGAGCAGTTCTTC
-,TRBV2,many,TRBJ2-2,CASSAMDFGTGELFF,TGTGCCAGCAGTGCTATGGACTTCGGCACCGGGGAGCTGTTTTTT
-,TRBV20-1,-,TRBJ2-2,CSARDVGGGTGELFF,TGCAGTGCTAGAGATGTCGGGGGAGGTACCGGGGAGCTGTTTTTT
TRBD1,TRBV6-1,-,TRBJ2-7,CASRPGQTSYEQYF,TGTGCCAGCAGGCCGGGACAGACCTCCTACGAGCAGTACTTC
-,TRBV12-3/TRBV12-4,few,TRBJ2-2,CASSLNENTGELFF,TGTGCCAGCAGTCTTAATGAGAACACCGGGGAGCTGTTTTTT
-,TRBV7-9,-,TRBJ2-7,CASSPLGLVIDEQYF,TGTGCCAGCAGCCCCTTGGGATTAGTAATTGACGAGCAGTACTTC
TRBD1,TRBV7-2,many,TRBJ2-7,CASSRTGQGNYEQYF,TGTGCCAGCAGCCGCACGGGACAGGGGAACTACGAGCAGTACTTC
TRBD2,TRBV7-9,few,TRBJ2-1,CASSRPGLDIHEQFF,TGTGCCAGCAGCCGACCGGGACTAGATATACATGAGCAGTTCTTC
-,TRBV25-1,many,TRBJ2-3,CASSVGVADTQYF,TGTGCCAGCAGTGTCGGGGTCGCAGATACGCAGTATTTT
-,TRBV7-2,-,TRBJ2-3,CASSLGGGGRTDTQYF,TGTGCCAGCAGCTTAGGGGGCGGGGGCCGCACAGATACGCAGTATTTT
TRBD2,TRBV9,-,TRBJ2-1,CASSVSQRDGEQFF,TGTGCCAGCAGCGTTTCACAGCGGGACGGAGAGCAGTTCTTC
-,TRBV30,many,TRBJ2-3,CAWNTVTDTQYF,TGTGCCTGGAACACGGTCACAGATACGCAGTATTTT
TRBD1,TRBV6-5,-,TRBJ2-1,CASSYRTGGEQFF,TGTGCCAGCAGTTACAGGACAGGGGGTGAGCAGTTCTTC
-,TRBV27,medium-sized,TRBJ1-5,CASSWGLSNQPQHF,TGTGCCAGCAGCTGGGGACTTAGCAATCAGCCCCAGCATTTT
TRBD2,TRBV6-9,-,TRBJ2-7,CASSYRGTSGRALYEQYF,TGTGCCAGCAGTTACCGCGGGACTAGCGGGAGGGCTTTGTACGAGCAGTACTTC
-,TRBV6-5,few,TRBJ2-1,CASSCGSYNEQFF,TGTGCCAGCAGTTGCGGCTCCTACAATGAGCAGTTCTTC
-,TRBV2,many,TRBJ2-7,CASSEERDSYEQYF,TGTGCCAGCAGTGAAGAGAGGGACTCCTACGAGCAGTACTTC
TRBD2,TRBV20-1,many,TRBJ2-1,CSAISGSRNEQFF,TGCAGTGCTATTAGCGGGAGCCGGAATGAGCAGTTCTTC
TRBD1,TRBV20-1,-,TRBJ2-3,CSTPGTDVTDTQYF,TGCAGTACGCCCGGGACAGACGTCACAGATACGCAGTATTTT
TRBD2,TRBV28,few,TRBJ2-3,CASRHGSGHTQYF,TGTGCCAGCAGACACGGTAGCGGGCATACGCAGTATTTT
-,TRBV7-3,once,TRBJ2-1,CASSRGVDRVGGQFF,TGTGCCAGCAGCCGCGGGGTAGATCGGGTTGGTGGGCAGTTCTTC
TRBD2,TRBV30,-,TRBJ2-2,CAWSVLASGSANTGELFF,TGTGCCTGGAGTGTACTGGCTAGCGGGAGTGCGAACACCGGGGAGCTGTTTTTT
-,TRBV7-9,few,TRBJ2-5,CASSDWSGQETQYF,TGTGCCAGCAGCGACTGGAGCGGCCAAGAGACCCAGTACTTC
TRBD1,TRBV6-2/TRBV6-3,many,TRBJ2-7,CASSSSGTGPHEQYF,TGTGCCAGCAGCTCGTCTGGGACAGGGCCCCACGAGCAGTACTTC
TRBD2,TRBV2,many,TRBJ2-7,CASSEQTSGSYEQYF,TGTGCCAGCAGTGAACAGACTAGCGGATCCTACGAGCAGTACTTC
TRBD1,TRBV20-1,many,TRBJ2-5,CSASVPRQGQETQYF,TGCAGTGCTAGCGTCCCTCGACAGGGCCAAGAGACCCAGTACTTC
-,TRBV24-1,few,TRBJ1-4,CATSDPPLQQLFF,TGTGCCACCAGTGATCCCCCGCTCCAGCAACTGTTTTTT
-,TRBV30,many,TRBJ2-7,CAWSPDILEQYF,TGTGCCTGGAGTCCAGACATCCTGGAGCAGTACTTC
TRBD1,TRBV27,-,TRBJ2-3,CASRSFPNRGMGDTQYF,TGTGCCAGCAGGTCGTTCCCGAACAGGGGAATGGGAGATACGCAGTATTTT
-,TRBV30,many,TRBJ2-1,CAWNGGAPNEQFF,TGTGCCTGGAATGGGGGGGCGCCGAATGAGCAGTTCTTC
-,TRBV18,many,TRBJ2-1,CASSRRDRHTYNEQFF,TGTGCCAGCTCACGGAGAGACAGGCATACCTACAATGAGCAGTTCTTC
TRBD2,TRBV20-1,-,TRBJ2-1,CSAPGTSGRTSYNEQFF,TGCAGTGCTCCAGGGACTAGCGGGAGAACGTCCTACAATGAGCAGTTCTTC
-,TRBV3-2,-,TRBJ2-7,CASSQEKREDHYEQYF,TGTGCCAGCAGCCAAGAAAAGCGGGAGGACCACTACGAGCAGTACTTC
TRBD2,TRBV6-1,few,TRBJ2-3,CASAPLTSGSTDTQYF,TGTGCCAGCGCTCCTTTGACTAGCGGGAGCACAGATACGCAGTATTTT
TRBD1,TRBV6-2/TRBV6-3,-,TRBJ1-4,CASSSITQKKTGEREKLFF,TGTGCCAGCAGTTCGATTACCCAAAAAAAGACAGGGGAAAGAGAAAAACTGTTTTTT
-,TRBV6-5,-,TRBJ1-1,CASSYLESTEAFF,TGTGCCAGCAGTTACTTGGAATCTACTGAAGCTTTCTTT
-,TRBV6-2/TRBV6-3,few,TRBJ2-7,CASSNPLGRDYEQYF,TGTGCCAGCAGTAACCCACTGGGACGGGACTACGAGCAGTACTTC
TRBD1,TRBV6-2/TRBV6-3,once,TRBJ1-1,CASADRGRTGAFF,TGTGCCAGCGCGGACAGGGGAAGGACTGGAGCTTTCTTT
TRBD2,TRBV7-2,-,TRBJ2-2,CDSSGGGLTTGELFF,TGTGACAGCAGCGGGGGGGGACTTACCACCGGGGAGCTGTTTTTT
TRBD1,TRBV29-1,-,TRBJ2-2,CSVVIDRVNTGELFF,TGCAGCGTGGTAATTGACAGGGTGAACACCGGGGAGCTGTTTTTT
-,TRBV10-2,few,TRBJ2-5,CASRQALSGTQYF,TGCGCCAGTCGACAGGCCCTTAGTGGGACCCAGTACTTC
-,TRBV2,many,TRBJ2-1,CASSDSEKQFF,TGTGCCAGCAGTGACTCGGAGAAGCAGTTCTTC
TRBD2,TRBV20-1,many,TRBJ2-1,CSASGGDSYNEQFF,TGCAGTGCTAGTGGGGGGGACTCCTACAATGAGCAGTTCTTC
TRBD2,TRBV6-6,-,TRBJ2-7,CASSYGVAGSYEQYF,TGTGCCAGCAGTTACGGAGTAGCGGGGTCCTACGAGCAGTACTTC
TRBD1,TRBV6-2/TRBV6-3,few,TRBJ1-6,CASSYSMGQGTSPLHF,TGTGCCAGCAGTTACTCGATGGGACAGGGAACCTCACCCCTCCACTTT
TRBD1,TRBV20-1,-,TRBJ1-1,CSAKRPTGAPEAFF,TGCAGTGCTAAGCGACCGACAGGGGCCCCTGAAGCTTTCTTT
-,TRBV6-1,-,TRBJ2-3,CASTDPRGRTDTQYF,TGTGCCAGCACCGATCCACGCGGACGCACAGATACGCAGTATTTT
TRBD1,TRBV28,few,TRBJ2-1,CASSYRGLSSYNEQFF,TGTGCCAGCAGCTACAGGGGTCTAAGCTCCTACAATGAGCAGTTCTTC
-,TRBV6-1,-,TRBJ2-4,CASSPRDDAKNIQYF,TGTGCCAGCAGCCCCAGGGATGATGCCAAAAACATTCAGTACTTC
-,TRBV29-1,many,TRBJ2-5,CSVDAQQVGFQETQYF,TGCAGCGTTGATGCCCAACAGGTGGGATTCCAAGAGACCCAGTACTTC
-,TRBV12-3/TRBV12-4,many,TRBJ2-1,CASSSPLEERYNEQFF,TGTGCCAGCAGTTCTCCACTGGAAGAACGCTACAATGAGCAGTTCTTC
TRBD1,TRBV20-1,many,TRBJ1-6,CSARGGTGDNSPLHF,TGCAGTGCTAGAGGGGGGACAGGGGATAATTCACCCCTCCACTTT